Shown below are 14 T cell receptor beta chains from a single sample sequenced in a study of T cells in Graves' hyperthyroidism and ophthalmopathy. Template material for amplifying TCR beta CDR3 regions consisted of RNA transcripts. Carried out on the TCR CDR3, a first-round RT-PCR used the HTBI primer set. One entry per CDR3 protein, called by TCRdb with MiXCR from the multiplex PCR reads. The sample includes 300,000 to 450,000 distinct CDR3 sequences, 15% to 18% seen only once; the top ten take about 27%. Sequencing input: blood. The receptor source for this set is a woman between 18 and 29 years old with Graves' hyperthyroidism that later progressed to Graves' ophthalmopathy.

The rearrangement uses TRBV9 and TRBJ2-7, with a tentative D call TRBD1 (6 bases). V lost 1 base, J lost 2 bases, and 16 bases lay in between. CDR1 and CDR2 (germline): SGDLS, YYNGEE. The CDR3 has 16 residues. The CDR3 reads CASSVTSGTSAYEQYF. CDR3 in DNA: TGTGCCAGCAGCGTAACTTCGGGGACAAGCGCCTACGAGCAGTACTTC.

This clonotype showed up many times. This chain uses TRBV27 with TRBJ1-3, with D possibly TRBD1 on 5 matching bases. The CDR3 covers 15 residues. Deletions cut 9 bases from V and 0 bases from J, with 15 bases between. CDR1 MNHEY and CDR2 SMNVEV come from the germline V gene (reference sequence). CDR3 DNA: TGTGCCAGTAGACAGTCCTACGGCTCTGGAAACACCATATATTTT. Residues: CASRQSYGSGNTIYF.

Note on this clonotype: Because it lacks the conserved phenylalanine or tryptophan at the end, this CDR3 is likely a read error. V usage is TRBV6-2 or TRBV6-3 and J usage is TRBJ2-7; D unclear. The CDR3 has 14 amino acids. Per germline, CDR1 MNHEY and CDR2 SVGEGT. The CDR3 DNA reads TGTGCCAGCAGTGACTCTCCCCCCCTTTACGAGCAGTACATC. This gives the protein CASSDSPPLYEQYI.

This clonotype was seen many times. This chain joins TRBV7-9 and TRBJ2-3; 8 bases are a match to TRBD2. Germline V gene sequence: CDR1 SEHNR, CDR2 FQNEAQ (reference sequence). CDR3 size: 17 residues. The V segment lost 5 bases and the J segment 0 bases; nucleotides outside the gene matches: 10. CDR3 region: CASSGQLAASSTDTQYF. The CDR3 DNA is TGTGCCAGCAGCGGACAACTAGCGGCCTCTAGCACAGATACGCAGTATTTT.

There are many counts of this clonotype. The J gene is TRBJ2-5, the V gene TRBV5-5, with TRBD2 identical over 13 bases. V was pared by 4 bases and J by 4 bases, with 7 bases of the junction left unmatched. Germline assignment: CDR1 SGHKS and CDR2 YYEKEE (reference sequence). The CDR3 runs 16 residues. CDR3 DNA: TGTGCCAGCAGCCCCGGACTAGCGGGAGTCCTAGAGACCCAGTACTTC. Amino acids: CASSPGLAGVLETQYF.

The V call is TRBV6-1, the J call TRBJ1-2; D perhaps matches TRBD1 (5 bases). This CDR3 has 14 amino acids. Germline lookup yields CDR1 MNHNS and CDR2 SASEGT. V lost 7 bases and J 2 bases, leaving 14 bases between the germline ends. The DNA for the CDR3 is TGTGCCAGCAACCCTGGGAGGGGCAACTATGGCTACACCTTC. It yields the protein CASNPGRGNYGYTF.

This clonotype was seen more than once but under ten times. The CDR3 region is CASSHRGHTQYF. Written as DNA, the CDR3 is TGTGCCAGCAGCCACAGGGGTCATACGCAGTATTTT. The chain joins TRBV3-1 to TRBJ2-3, with D perhaps matching TRBD1 (6 bases). This CDR3 is built from 12 residues. V gave up 3 bases and J gave up 7 bases, with 8 bases separating them. Germline values: CDR1 LGHDT, CDR2 YNNKEL (reference sequence).

CDR3 bases: TGCGCCAGCAGCCAGGGACAGGGGTGGTCAGGAGATACGCAGTATTTT. Protein: CASSQGQGWSGDTQYF. The genes are TRBV4-1 and TRBJ2-3; 10 nucleotides match TRBD1. This CDR3 region has 16 residues. V lost 3 bases to trimming and J lost 5 bases; unmatched junction nucleotides: 8. The V gene's germline CDR1 is MGHRA and CDR2 YSYEKL.

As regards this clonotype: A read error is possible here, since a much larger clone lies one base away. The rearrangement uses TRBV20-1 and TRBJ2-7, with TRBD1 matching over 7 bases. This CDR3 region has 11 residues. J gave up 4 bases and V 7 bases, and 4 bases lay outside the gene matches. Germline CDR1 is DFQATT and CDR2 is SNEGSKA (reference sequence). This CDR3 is CSVGGEYEQYF. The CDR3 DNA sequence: TGCAGTGTAGGGGGCGAGTACGAGCAGTACTTC.

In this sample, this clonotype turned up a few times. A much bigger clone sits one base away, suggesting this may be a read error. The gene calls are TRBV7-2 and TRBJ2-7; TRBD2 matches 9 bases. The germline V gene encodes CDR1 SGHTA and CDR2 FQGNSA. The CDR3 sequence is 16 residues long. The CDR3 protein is CASSLAFRSGRSEQHF. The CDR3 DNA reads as TGTGCCAGCAGCTTAGCGTTTCGAAGCGGGAGGTCCGAGCAGCACTTC.

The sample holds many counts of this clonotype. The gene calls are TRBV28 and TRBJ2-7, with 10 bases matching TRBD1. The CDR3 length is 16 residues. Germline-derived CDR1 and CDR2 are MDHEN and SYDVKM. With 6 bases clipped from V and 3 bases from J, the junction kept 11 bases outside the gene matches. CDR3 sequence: CASRHPPGTGVYEQYF. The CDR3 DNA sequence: TGTGCCAGCAGGCACCCCCCCGGGACAGGGGTCTACGAGCAGTACTTC.

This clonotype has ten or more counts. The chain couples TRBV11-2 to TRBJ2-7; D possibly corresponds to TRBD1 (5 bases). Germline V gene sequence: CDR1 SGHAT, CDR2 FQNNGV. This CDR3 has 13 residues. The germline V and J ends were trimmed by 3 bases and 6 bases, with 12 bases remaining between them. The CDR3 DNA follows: TGTGCCAGCAGCTTCACAGGACCCTTCGAGCAGTACTTC. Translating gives CASSFTGPFEQYF. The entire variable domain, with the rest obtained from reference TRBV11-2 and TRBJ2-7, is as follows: EAGVAQSPRYKIIEKRQSVAFWCNPISGHATLYWYQQILGQGPKLLIQFQNNGVVDDSQLPKDRFSAERLKGVDSTLKIQPAKLEDSAVYLCASSFTGPFEQYFGPGTRLTVT.

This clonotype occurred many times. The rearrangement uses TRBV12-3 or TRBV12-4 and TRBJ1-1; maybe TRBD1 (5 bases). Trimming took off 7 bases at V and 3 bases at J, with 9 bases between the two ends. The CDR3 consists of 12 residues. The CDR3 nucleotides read TGTGCCAGCAAATTGGGGCACACTGAAGCTTTCTTT. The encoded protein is CASKLGHTEAFF.

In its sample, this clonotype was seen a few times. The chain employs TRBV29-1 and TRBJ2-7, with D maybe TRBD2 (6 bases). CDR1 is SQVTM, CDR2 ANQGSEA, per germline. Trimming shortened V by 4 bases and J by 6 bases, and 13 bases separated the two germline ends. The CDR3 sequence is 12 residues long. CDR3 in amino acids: CSVAPAGSEQYF. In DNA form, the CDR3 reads TGCAGCGTTGCTCCAGCGGGCTCCGAGCAGTACTTC.